These 32 T cell receptor beta chains originate from one sample sequenced in a study of vaccination and CD4 T cells after COVID-19 (dated by TCRdb to between 2022 and 2023). Libraries were made using PCR. The run used an Illumina iSeq 100. At the Johns Hopkins FTIC core, DNA from the cultured CD4+ T cells underwent TCR sequencing with the Oncomine TCR Beta short-read assay. The public reads were quality trimmed at Q25 with fastp and then assembled into clones with MiXCR by TCRdb, keeping productive beta chains. All rows with the same CDR3 protein become a single entry with the most common DNA and genes. This sample is represented by around 25,000 distinct CDR3 sequences; 28% of them were singletons. In total, the top ten clones hold under 8.5% of the sample. What this sample's time point label stands for: late sampling 161 to 241 days after vaccination in a few convalescent patients. Sample treatment or condition, as interpreted from the label and publication: approximately 9-day PBMC culture with coronavirus spike peptide pools or control peptides (ViraFEST assay).

Their antigen targets remain unknown. The source material was CD4+ T cells from blood, cultured in vitro, sampled about 7 months after SARS-CoV-2 vaccination. The receptors originated from a human donor who had recovered from COVID-19.

J is TRBJ1-5 and V is TRBV7-8; TRBD1 matches 7 bases. The ends lost 5 bases at V and 7 bases at J; junction bases unmatched: 11. The CDR3 loop spans 15 amino acids. Germline-derived CDR1 and CDR2 are SGHVS and FQNEAQ. The CDR3 DNA follows: TGTGCCAGCAGCCTTAGCGGACAGGTGGGACAGCCCCAGCATTTT. Its translation: CASSLSGQVGQPQHF.

The chain joins TRBV18 to TRBJ2-7; 7 nucleotides line up with TRBD1. Germline trimming cut 3 bases from V and 2 bases from J; bases unmatched to any gene: 1. The CDR3 is made up of 13 amino acids. The germline CDR1 and CDR2 sequences are KGHSH and LQKENI. This chain's CDR3 is CASSPTGTYEQYF. The CDR3 DNA follows: TGTGCCAGCTCACCGACAGGGACCTACGAGCAGTACTTC.

V usage is TRBV27 and J usage is TRBJ1-1, with TRBD1 matching 7 bases. The germline CDR1 and CDR2 sequences are MNHEY and SMNVEV (reference sequence). The CDR3 runs to 15 residues. V gave up 6 bases and J gave up 4 bases; unmatched junction bases: 11. CDR3: CASRLRQGIGTEAFF. CDR3 DNA sequence: TGTGCCAGCAGACTAAGACAGGGTATAGGCACTGAAGCTTTCTTT.

A single count supports this clonotype. The genes are TRBV2 and TRBJ2-7; 8 bases align to TRBD1. The germline gives CDR1 SNHLY, CDR2 FYNNEI. V shed 0 bases and J 0 bases; nucleotides not matched to a gene: 7. The CDR3 is 17 amino acids. The CDR3 sequence: CASSEATGTGRSYEQYF. As DNA, the CDR3 is TGTGCCAGCAGTGAAGCTACCGGGACAGGTCGCTCCTACGAGCAGTACTTC.

The rearrangement links TRBV20-1 to TRBJ2-1; 12 bases map to TRBD2. This CDR3 spans 15 amino acids. Trimming cost V 4 bases and J 9 bases; bases outside gene matches: 10. CDR1 is DFQATT and CDR2 is SNEGSKA in the germline V gene (reference sequence). CDR3 sequence (DNA): TGCAGTGCTATTAACCTAGCGGGAGGGCCGGGTGAGCAGTTCTTC. This codes for CSAINLAGGPGEQFF.

This clonotype was counted only a few times. The CDR3 coding sequence is TGTGCCAGCAGCTGGCGGCCTGGTAACGAGCAGTACTTC. This encodes CASSWRPGNEQYF. The chain links TRBV5-4 to TRBJ2-7; D not resolved. Deletions cut 3 bases from V and 5 bases from J, with 12 bases between. This CDR3 has 13 residues. CDR1 and CDR2 (germline): SGHNT, YYREEE (reference sequence).

The rearrangement uses TRBV20-1 and TRBJ2-1; no firm D call. CDR3 size: 11 residues. V lost 1 base, J lost 8 bases, and 6 bases lay in between. Germline-derived CDR1 and CDR2 are DFQATT and SNEGSKA (reference sequence). CDR3 region: CSARGPYEQFF. Here the CDR3 DNA reads TGCAGTGCTAGAGGCCCATATGAGCAGTTCTTC.

The chain employs TRBV28 and TRBJ2-7, with 9 bases identical to TRBD1. CDR1 is MDHEN, CDR2 SYDVKM, per germline. The CDR3 totals 17 residues. With V trimmed by 5 bases and J by 1 base, 12 bases remained unmatched. The CDR3 loop reads CASSPITGTGRSYEQYF. In DNA form, the CDR3 reads TGTGCCAGCAGTCCAATAACCGGGACAGGGAGATCCTACGAGCAGTACTTC.

The V call is TRBV19, the J call TRBJ1-1; D ambiguous. The CDR3 runs 14 residues. Per the germline V gene, CDR1 is LNHDA and CDR2 is SQIVND (reference sequence). V was trimmed by 5 bases and J by 0 bases, leaving 10 bases between them. CDR3 residues: CASSVAGMNTEAFF. The CDR3 bases are TGTGCCAGTAGTGTAGCGGGAATGAACACTGAAGCTTTCTTT.

This clonotype showed up just a few times. The rearrangement joins TRBV5-1 to TRBJ2-7; TRBD1 agrees at 11 bases. CDR1 SGHRS and CDR2 YFSETQ come from the germline V gene. Losses at the gene ends were 0 bases for V and 9 bases for J; bases not matched to a gene: 11. The CDR3 is made up of 16 amino acids. The CDR3 DNA sequence: TGCGCCAGCAGCTTGGATGGACAGGGGGCCTACATCGGGCAGTACTTC. It yields the protein CASSLDGQGAYIGQYF.

The chain carries TRBV28 and TRBJ2-7, with 11 bases fitting TRBD2. Germline V CDR1 and CDR2: MDHEN, SYDVKM. The junction had 4 bases not matched to a gene; V was cut back by 4 bases and J by 2 bases. This CDR3 region has 15 residues. The CDR3 coding sequence is TGTGCCAGCAGTTCAGGGACTAGCGGTGCCTACGAGCAGTACTTC. Translation gives CASSSGTSGAYEQYF.

As DNA, the CDR3 is TGCAGTGCGCCCATCAGGGACTCTGGAAACACCATATATTTT. It translates to CSAPIRDSGNTIYF. The chain uses TRBV20-1 and TRBJ1-3; D is possibly TRBD1 (5 bases). The CDR3 has 14 residues. The ends were cut back, 6 bases at V and 0 bases at J, with 12 bases in the middle. The germline V gene has CDR1 DFQATT and CDR2 SNEGSKA (reference sequence).

V and J are TRBV6-2 or TRBV6-3 and TRBJ2-7, with 10 bases aligning to TRBD1. The length of the CDR3 is 14 residues. J was trimmed by 7 bases and V by 6 bases; bases with no gene match: 9. Germline assignment: CDR1 MNHEY and CDR2 SVGEGT. CDR3 amino acids: CASRDSGTGVEQYF. The CDR3 bases are TGTGCCAGCAGAGATTCCGGGACAGGGGTGGAGCAGTACTTC.

The rearrangement joins TRBV7-9 to TRBJ1-1; no reliable D call. Trimming removed 0 bases at V and 0 bases at J, with 11 bases between. CDR1 SEHNR and CDR2 FQNEAQ come from the germline V gene (reference sequence). The length of the CDR3 is 16 residues. The DNA for the CDR3 is TGTGCCAGCAGCTTAGCGCAGTGGAGTATGAACACTGAAGCTTTCTTT. This codes for CASSLAQWSMNTEAFF. The full variable domain, completed using reference TRBV7-9 and TRBJ1-1, is DTGVSQNPRHKITKRGQNVTFRCDPISEHNRLYWYRQTLGQGPEFLTYFQNEAQLEKSRLLSDRFSAERPKGSFSTLEIQRTEQGDSAMYLCASSLAQWSMNTEAFFGQGTRLTVV.

This CDR3 reads CSAPRGWGNEQFF. In DNA, the CDR3 is TGCAGCGCCCCCCGGGGATGGGGCAATGAGCAGTTCTTC. The gene calls are TRBV29-1 and TRBJ2-1, with a possible D match to TRBD2 (5 bases). Trimming shortened V by 7 bases and J by 6 bases, and 16 bases separated the two germline ends. Germline CDR1 SQVTM, CDR2 ANQGSEA. The CDR3 is made up of 13 amino acids.

This clonotype has a handful of counts. The chain couples TRBV7-6 to TRBJ1-3; TRBD1 might be the D (5 bases). Germline-derived CDR1 and CDR2 are SGHVS and FNYEAQ. The V gene lost 1 base and the J gene lost 0 bases, with 16 bases spanning the gap. The CDR3 is 18 amino acids. The CDR3: CASSLVAIRTTSGNTIYF. CDR3 nucleotides: TGTGCCAGCAGCTTAGTCGCGATCAGGACAACCTCTGGAAACACCATATATTTT.

The chain uses TRBV28 and TRBJ2-5, with 13 bases that match TRBD2. The CDR3 loop spans 15 amino acids. Germline V gives CDR1 MDHEN, CDR2 SYDVKM. The J segment lost 5 bases and the V segment lost 5 bases, leaving 5 bases of the junction unmatched. The CDR3 sequence is CASSRTSGRGETQYF. Here the CDR3 DNA reads TGTGCCAGCAGTAGGACTAGCGGGAGAGGGGAGACCCAGTACTTC.

The chain links TRBV7-2 to TRBJ2-1; TRBD2 agrees at 9 bases. Germline CDR1 reads SGHTA; CDR2 reads FQGNSA. V lost 0 bases, J lost 12 bases, and 12 bases stayed unmatched. The CDR3 contains 16 residues. The CDR3 coding sequence is TGTGCCAGCAGCTTAGCAACAGCGGGAGGAAATCAGCGGCAGTTCTTC. It translates to CASSLATAGGNQRQFF.

The V and J genes are TRBV21-1 and TRBJ2-7. TRBV21-1 is classified as a pseudogene. The CDR3 runs to 17 residues. As DNA, the CDR3 is TGTGCCAGCAGCAGAGCCTTCGAATCGGGGATTAGGCGTGAGCAGTACTTC. Translating it yields CASSRAFESGIRREQYF.

This sequence joins TRBV6-1 and TRBJ1-3; 7 nucleotides agree with TRBD1. The CDR3 is 14 residues long. V dropped 6 bases and J dropped 9; count of bases not matched to a gene: 11. Germline CDR1 reads MNHNS; CDR2 reads SASEGT. The CDR3 region has the DNA TGTGCCAGCAGCAACAGGGGCACTGCGACCACCATATATTTT. Its translation: CASSNRGTATTIYF.

In nucleotides, the CDR3 is TGTGCCAGTAGTATAGAGCCGGGAGCCAGCGATGAGCAGTTCTTC. The encoded protein is CASSIEPGASDEQFF. This chain joins TRBV19 and TRBJ2-1, with a possible D match to TRBD2 (6 bases). This CDR3 comprises 15 residues. V was shortened by 0 bases and J by 8 bases, with 14 bases between the two germline ends. Per the germline V gene, CDR1 is LNHDA and CDR2 is SQIVND (reference sequence).

Sample share makes this clonotype medium-sized (0.01 to 0.1%). This chain joins TRBV7-8 and TRBJ2-5; 11 bases are shared with TRBD2. This CDR3 comprises 14 residues. V was pared by 4 bases and J by 4 bases, with 2 bases of the junction left unmatched. In germline, CDR1 is SGHVS, CDR2 FQNEAQ. CDR3 nucleotides: TGTGCCAGCAGCTCCCTAGCGGGAGGAGAGACCCAGTACTTC. Translated: CASSSLAGGETQYF.

The chain employs TRBV29-1 and TRBJ2-3, with D perhaps matching TRBD2 (6 bases). The V gene lost 4 bases and the J gene lost 2 bases, with 10 bases spanning the gap. The CDR3 consists of 13 residues. Germline CDR1 reads SQVTM; CDR2 reads ANQGSEA. The CDR3 protein is CSVVADPTDTQYF. The DNA for the CDR3 is TGCAGCGTTGTAGCGGACCCCACAGATACGCAGTATTTT.

The chain links TRBV28 to TRBJ2-7, with a weak D call TRBD1 (5 bases). The CDR3 spans 15 residues. V was cut by 2 bases and J by 4 bases, with 15 bases left in between. The V gene's germline CDR1 is MDHEN and CDR2 SYDVKM. The CDR3 region has the DNA TGTGCCAGCAGTTTACTAGTAGACAGCGAGTACGAGCAGTACTTC. It specifies CASSLLVDSEYEQYF.

The genes are TRBV19 and TRBJ2-3; the D is unclear. This CDR3 has 12 residues. Germline V lookup: CDR1 LNHDA, CDR2 SQIVND (reference sequence). Trimming removed 6 bases at V and 2 bases at J, with 6 bases between. The CDR3 region is CASRRSTDTQYF. CDR3 coding DNA: TGTGCCAGTAGAAGATCCACAGATACGCAGTATTTT.

V usage is TRBV10-3 and J usage is TRBJ2-1, with D uncertain. The CDR3 consists of 13 residues. Between the trimmed V and J ends, which lost 0 bases and 6 bases, there was a span of 6 bases. Germline V CDR1 and CDR2: ENHRY, SYGVKD. Here the CDR3 reads CAISESRANEQFF. DNA of the CDR3: TGTGCCATCAGTGAGTCTAGGGCCAATGAGCAGTTCTTC.

This clonotype came up a few times. This rearrangement joins TRBV4-1 to TRBJ2-7; D is uncertain. CDR1 is MGHRA, CDR2 YSYEKL, per germline. The V and J ends lost 1 base and 2 bases respectively, with 6 bases between them. CDR3 length equals 13 residues. For the CDR3, the DNA is TGCGCCAGCAGCCAAGTAATGGCCTACGAGCAGTACTTC. This encodes CASSQVMAYEQYF.

DNA for the CDR3: TGTGCCAGCAGCACCCCCGTCCTGACCCAGTACTTC. Translated, it gives CASSTPVLTQYF. The V gene is TRBV28, the J gene TRBJ2-5; D remains unclear. Germline-derived CDR1 and CDR2 are MDHEN and SYDVKM. This CDR3 contains 12 residues. Trimming removed 6 bases from V and 7 bases from J, with 12 bases in between.

This rearrangement joins TRBV6-1 to TRBJ1-2; 8 nucleotides align to TRBD1. Germline V gene data show CDR1 as MNHNS and CDR2 as SASEGT. The ends lost 1 base at V and 7 bases at J; junction bases unmatched: 8. The CDR3 is made up of 15 amino acids. CDR3 in amino acids: CASSEVQGAPFGYTF. DNA for the CDR3: TGTGCCAGCAGTGAAGTGCAGGGGGCGCCTTTTGGCTACACCTTC.

This chain joins TRBV20-1 and TRBJ2-1; maybe TRBD2 (5 bases). CDR1 and CDR2 (germline): DFQATT, SNEGSKA (reference sequence). V lost 0 bases and J lost 7, with 13 bases in between. This CDR3 spans 14 amino acids. The CDR3 bases are TGCAGTGCTAGAGATCTACTAGACGCGAATGAGCAGTTCTTC. Encoded protein: CSARDLLDANEQFF.

This clonotype was counted only a few times. This chain links TRBV11-2 with TRBJ2-6; D unclear. The CDR3 length is 15 residues. With 0 bases removed from V and 0 bases from J, the gap between germline ends came to 3 bases. In germline, CDR1 is SGHAT, CDR2 FQNNGV. In DNA, the CDR3 is TGTGCCAGCAGCTTAGAAGGCTCTGGGGCCAACGTCCTGACTTTC. It specifies CASSLEGSGANVLTF.

V and J are TRBV19 and TRBJ1-1, with 7 bases that match TRBD1. The CDR3 spans 17 residues. CDR1 is LNHDA, CDR2 SQIVND, per germline (reference sequence). The trim removed 5 bases at V and 3 bases at J, leaving 15 bases unmatched. CDR3 sequence (DNA): TGTGCCAGTAGTCCACCAATCCGGGACAGAATTTACACTGAAGCTTTCTTT. This codes for CASSPPIRDRIYTEAFF. Drawing the rest from reference TRBV19 and TRBJ1-1, the complete variable domain is DGGITQSPKYLFRKEGQNVTLSCEQNLNHDAMYWYRQDPGQGLRLIYYSQIVNDFQKGDIAEGYSVSREKKESFPLTVTSAQKNPTAFYLCASSPPIRDRIYTEAFFGQGTRLTVV.